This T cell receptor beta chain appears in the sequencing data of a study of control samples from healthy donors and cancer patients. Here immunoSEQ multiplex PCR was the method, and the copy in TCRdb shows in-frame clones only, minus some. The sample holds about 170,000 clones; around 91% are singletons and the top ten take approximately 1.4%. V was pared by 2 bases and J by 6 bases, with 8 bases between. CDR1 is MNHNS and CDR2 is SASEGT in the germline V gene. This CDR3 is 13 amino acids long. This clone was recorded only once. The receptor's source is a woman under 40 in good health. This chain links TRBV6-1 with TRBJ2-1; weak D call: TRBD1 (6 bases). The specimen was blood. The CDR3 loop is CASSEQGFNEQFF. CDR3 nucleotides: TGTGCCAGCAGTGAACAGGGGTTCAATGAGCAGTTCTTC.